This T cell receptor beta chain was found in a study of blood T cell repertoires in COVID-19. As for the study in general: Both acute and convalescent COVID-19 samples were obtained from the United States, Italy and Spain. T cells, B-cell-depleted T cells, or PBMCs provided the cDNA or gDNA that served as material.

This CDR3 contains 16 residues. The germline V gene encodes CDR1 MNHEY and CDR2 SMNVEV (reference sequence). Unmatched junction bases numbered 7, after V lost 6 bases and J lost 5 bases. Authors' data handling: Reference gene primer amplification gave estimated nucleated cell counts. The data were produced by immunoSEQ multiplex PCR, yet TCRdb's version contains in-frame clones alone and is incomplete. For V, J and clone size, that table is used; D and trimming come from the DNA. The sample holds hundreds of thousands of clones, roughly 88% seen once. The sequence came from a woman under 40 with active or convalescent COVID-19. The chain couples TRBV27 to TRBJ2-5, with 15 bases lining up with TRBD2. Material for sequencing was peripheral blood. DNA of the CDR3: TGTGCCAGCAGCACCCGGACTAGCGGGGGGGCGGAGACCCAGTACTTC. Amino acids: CASSTRTSGGAETQYF.